The present T cell receptor (beta chain) was sequenced within a study of blood T cell repertoires in COVID-19. Study background: Acute and convalescent COVID-19 specimens originated in the United States, Italy and Spain. Sources were T cells, B-cell-depleted T cells, or PBMCs; the material itself was cDNA or gDNA.

Trimming shortened V by 4 bases and J by 1 base, and 10 bases separated the two germline ends. The germline V gene encodes CDR1 SNHLY and CDR2 FYNNEI. The CDR3 covers 14 residues. In the original processing: Using reference gene primer amplification, nucleated cell counts were estimated. Profiled with immunoSEQ multiplex PCR; TCRdb holds only in-frame clones, not every one. V, J and clone size are those of that table, while D and trimming were read from the DNA. The sample consists of about 190,000 clones, around 78% of them appearing once. The chain is built from TRBV2 and TRBJ1-1, with no clear D. This clonotype originated in an elderly woman with active or convalescent COVID-19. Sequenced sample: peripheral blood. CDR3 DNA: TGTGCCAGCAGTGCCACGCCGGGGAACACTGAAGCTTTCTTT. It translates to CASSATPGNTEAFF. The full variable domain, rest sourced from reference TRBV2 and TRBJ1-1, is EPEVTQTPSHQVTQMGQEVILRCVPISNHLYFYWYRQILGQKVEFLVSFYNNEISEKSEIFDDQFSVERPDGSNFTLKIRSTKLEDSAMYFCASSATPGNTEAFFGQGTRLTVV.